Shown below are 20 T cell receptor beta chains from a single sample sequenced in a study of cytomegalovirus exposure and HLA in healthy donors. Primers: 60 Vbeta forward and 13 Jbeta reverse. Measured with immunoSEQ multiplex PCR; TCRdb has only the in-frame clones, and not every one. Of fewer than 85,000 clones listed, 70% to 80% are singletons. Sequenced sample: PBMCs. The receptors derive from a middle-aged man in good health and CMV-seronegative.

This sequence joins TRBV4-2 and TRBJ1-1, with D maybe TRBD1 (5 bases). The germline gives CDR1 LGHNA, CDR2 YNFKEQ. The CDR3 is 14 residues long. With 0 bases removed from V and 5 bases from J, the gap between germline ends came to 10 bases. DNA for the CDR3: TGTGCCAGCAGCCAAGAAAGGGGTGGGACTGAAGCTTTCTTT. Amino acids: CASSQERGGTEAFF.

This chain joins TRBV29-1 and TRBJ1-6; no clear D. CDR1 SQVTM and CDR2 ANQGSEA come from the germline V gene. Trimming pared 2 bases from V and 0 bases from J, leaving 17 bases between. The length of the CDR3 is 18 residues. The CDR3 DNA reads TGCAGCGTTGAATCGGATACGGACGGGAGCTCCTATAATTCACCCCTCCACTTT. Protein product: CSVESDTDGSSYNSPLHF.

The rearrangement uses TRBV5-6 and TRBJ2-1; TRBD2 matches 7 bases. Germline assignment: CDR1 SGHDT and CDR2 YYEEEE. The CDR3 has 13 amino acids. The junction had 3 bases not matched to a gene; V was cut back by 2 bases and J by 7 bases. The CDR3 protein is CASSFRRGNEQFF. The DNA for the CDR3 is TGTGCCAGCAGCTTTAGGCGGGGGAATGAGCAGTTCTTC.

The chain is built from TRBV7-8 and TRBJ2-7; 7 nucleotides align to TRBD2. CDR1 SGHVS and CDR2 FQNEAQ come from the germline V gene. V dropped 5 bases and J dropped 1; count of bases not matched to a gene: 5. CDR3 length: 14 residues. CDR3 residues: CASSLQRGSYEQYF. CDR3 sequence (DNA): TGTGCCAGCAGCCTGCAGCGGGGATCCTACGAGCAGTACTTC.

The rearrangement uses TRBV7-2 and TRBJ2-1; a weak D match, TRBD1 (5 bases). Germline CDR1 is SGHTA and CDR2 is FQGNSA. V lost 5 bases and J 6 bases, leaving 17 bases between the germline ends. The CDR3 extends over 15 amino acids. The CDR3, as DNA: TGTGCCAGCAGCCCGCAGGGTGAGAAGAGCAATGAGCAGTTCTTC. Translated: CASSPQGEKSNEQFF.

The DNA of the CDR3 is TGTGCCAGCAGCTCGTACAGGGGGCTCGACACCGGGGAGCTGTTTTTT. Its translation: CASSSYRGLDTGELFF. The rearrangement links TRBV5-4 to TRBJ2-2; 9 bases align to TRBD1. The CDR3 is 16 amino acids. Germline V gene lookup returns CDR1 SGHNT and CDR2 YYREEE (reference sequence). Germline trimming cut 3 bases from V and 3 bases from J; bases unmatched to any gene: 6.

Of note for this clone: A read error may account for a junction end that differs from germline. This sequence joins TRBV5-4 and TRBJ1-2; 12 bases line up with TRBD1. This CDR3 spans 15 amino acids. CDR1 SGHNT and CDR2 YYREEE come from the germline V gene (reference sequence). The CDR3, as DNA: TGTGCCAGCAGCGTCGGGACAGGGGGCTCTTATGGCTACCCCTTC. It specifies CASSVGTGGSYGYPF.

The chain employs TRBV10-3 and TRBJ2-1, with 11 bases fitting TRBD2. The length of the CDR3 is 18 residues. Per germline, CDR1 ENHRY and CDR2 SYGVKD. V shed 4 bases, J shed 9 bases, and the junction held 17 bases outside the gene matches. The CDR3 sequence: CAISGRLAGGSPGGEQFF. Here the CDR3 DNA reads TGTGCCATCAGTGGAAGGCTAGCGGGGGGTTCCCCCGGAGGTGAGCAGTTCTTC.

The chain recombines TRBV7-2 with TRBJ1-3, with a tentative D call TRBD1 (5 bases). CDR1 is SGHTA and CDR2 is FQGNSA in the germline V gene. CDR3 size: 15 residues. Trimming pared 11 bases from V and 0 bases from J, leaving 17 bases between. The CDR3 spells CAGRDSASSGNTIYF. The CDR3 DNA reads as TGTGCCGGTAGGGACTCCGCGAGCTCTGGAAACACCATATATTTT.

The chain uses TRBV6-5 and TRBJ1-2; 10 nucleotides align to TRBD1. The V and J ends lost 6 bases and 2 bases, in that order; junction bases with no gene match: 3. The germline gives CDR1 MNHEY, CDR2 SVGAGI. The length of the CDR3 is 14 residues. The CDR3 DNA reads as TGTGCCAGCAGCGCGGACAGGGGGAACTATGGCTACACCTTC. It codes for CASSADRGNYGYTF.

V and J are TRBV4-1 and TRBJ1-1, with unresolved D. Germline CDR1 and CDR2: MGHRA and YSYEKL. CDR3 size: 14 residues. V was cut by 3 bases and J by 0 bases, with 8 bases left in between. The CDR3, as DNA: TGCGCCAGCAGCCAGACTAGTATGAACACTGAAGCTTTCTTT. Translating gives CASSQTSMNTEAFF.

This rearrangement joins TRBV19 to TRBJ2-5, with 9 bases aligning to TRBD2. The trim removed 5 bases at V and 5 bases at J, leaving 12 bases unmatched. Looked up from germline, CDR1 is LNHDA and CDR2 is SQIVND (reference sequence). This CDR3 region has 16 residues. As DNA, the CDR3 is TGTGCCAGTAGTCCCCGTGGTAGCGGGGGACGTGAGACCCAGTACTTC. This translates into CASSPRGSGGRETQYF.

Written as DNA, the CDR3 is TGTGCTACGGGGGTCGGGGAGGGCGGCGAGCAGTACTTC. Translated, it gives CATGVGEGGEQYF. This chain links TRBV7-7 with TRBJ2-7, with 7 nucleotides matching TRBD2. Per germline, CDR1 SSHAT and CDR2 FNYEAQ (reference sequence). The CDR3 extends over 13 amino acids.

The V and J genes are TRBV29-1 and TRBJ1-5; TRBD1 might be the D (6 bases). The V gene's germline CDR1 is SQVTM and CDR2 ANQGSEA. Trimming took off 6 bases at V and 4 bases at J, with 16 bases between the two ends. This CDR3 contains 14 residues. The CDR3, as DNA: TGCAGCGTATCTACAGGGTCGTGGAATCAGCCCCAGCATTTT. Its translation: CSVSTGSWNQPQHF.

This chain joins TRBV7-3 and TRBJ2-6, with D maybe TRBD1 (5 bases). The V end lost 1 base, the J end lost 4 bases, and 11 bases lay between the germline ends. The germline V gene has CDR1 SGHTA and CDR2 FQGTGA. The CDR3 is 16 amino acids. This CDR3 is CASSLNPAGGANVLTF. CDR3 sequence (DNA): TGTGCCAGCAGCTTAAACCCAGCAGGGGGGGCCAACGTCCTGACTTTC.

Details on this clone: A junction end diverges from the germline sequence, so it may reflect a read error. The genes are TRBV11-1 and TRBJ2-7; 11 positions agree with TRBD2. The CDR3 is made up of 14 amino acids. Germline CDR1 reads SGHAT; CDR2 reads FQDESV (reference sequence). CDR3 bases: TGTGCCAGCAGCGTAGCGGGGGGGCCCTACGAGCAGTACTTC. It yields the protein CASSVAGGPYEQYF.

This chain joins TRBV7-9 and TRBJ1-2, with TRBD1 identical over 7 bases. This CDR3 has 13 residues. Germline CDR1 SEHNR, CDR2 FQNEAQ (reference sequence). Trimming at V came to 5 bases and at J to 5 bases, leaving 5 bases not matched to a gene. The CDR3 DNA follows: TGTGCCAGCAGCATCGGACAGGATTATGGCTACACCTTC. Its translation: CASSIGQDYGYTF.

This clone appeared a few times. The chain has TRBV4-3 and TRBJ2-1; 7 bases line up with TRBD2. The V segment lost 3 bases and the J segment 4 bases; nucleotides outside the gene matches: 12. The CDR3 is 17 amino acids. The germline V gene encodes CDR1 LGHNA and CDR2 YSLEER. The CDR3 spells CASSQSGRDYSYNEQFF. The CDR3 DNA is TGCGCCAGCAGCCAGAGCGGACGGGACTACTCTTACAATGAGCAGTTCTTC.

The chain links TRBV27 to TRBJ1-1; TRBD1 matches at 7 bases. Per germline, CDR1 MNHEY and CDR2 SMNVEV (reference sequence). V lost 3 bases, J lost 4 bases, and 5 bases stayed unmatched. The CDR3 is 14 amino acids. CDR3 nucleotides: TGTGCCAGCAGTTTTCTGGCAGGGGGCACTGAAGCTTTCTTT. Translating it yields CASSFLAGGTEAFF.

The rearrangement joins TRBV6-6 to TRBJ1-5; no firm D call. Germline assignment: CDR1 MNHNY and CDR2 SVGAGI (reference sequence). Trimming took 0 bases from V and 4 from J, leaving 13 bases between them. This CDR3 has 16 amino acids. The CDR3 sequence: CASSYSGQRGNQPQHF. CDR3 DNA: TGTGCCAGCAGTTACTCGGGTCAGAGAGGAAATCAGCCCCAGCATTTT.